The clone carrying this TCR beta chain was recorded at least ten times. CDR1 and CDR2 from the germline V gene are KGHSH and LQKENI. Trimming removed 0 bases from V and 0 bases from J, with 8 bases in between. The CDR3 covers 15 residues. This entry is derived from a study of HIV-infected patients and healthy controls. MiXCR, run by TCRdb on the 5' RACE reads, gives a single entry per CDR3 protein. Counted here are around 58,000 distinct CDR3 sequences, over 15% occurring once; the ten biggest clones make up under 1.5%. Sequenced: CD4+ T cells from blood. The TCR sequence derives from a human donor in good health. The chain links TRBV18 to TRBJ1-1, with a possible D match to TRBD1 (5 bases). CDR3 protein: CASSPPVGLNTEAFF. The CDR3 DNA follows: TGTGCCAGCTCACCACCAGTGGGGCTGAACACTGAAGCTTTCTTT.